This section outlines one TCR beta chain sequence together with its context. As yet, its antigen is unknown. Following a re-call of the 5' RACE reads, TCRdb has one entry per CDR3 protein and lacks DNA. The sample totals 350,000 to 400,000 distinct CDR3 sequences; its top ten clones hold around 10%. The sample comes from a study of T cells expressing NK-cell markers. Notes on the study in general: For about six donors, the dominant NKG2C+ clonotypes made up about 1.0-8% of their CD8+ T cells.

The CDR3 spans 13 residues. CDR1 and CDR2 from the germline V gene are MGHRA and YSYEKL. This TCR was recovered from a woman aged 45-59 years in good health. The chain carries TRBV4-1 and TRBJ1-6; TCRdb outputs TRBD1, but without DNA this stays unchecked. Material for sequencing was blood T cells: a sorted CD56 or NKG2C T cell subset, CD4+ or CD8+ T cells, or bulk PBMC T cells (not recorded which). The CDR3 region is CASSHGTADPLHF.